This T cell receptor (beta chain) originates from a study of OX40 agonist ivuxolimab in advanced cancers. On the study more broadly: Three patients, one with hepatocellular carcinoma and two with cutaneous melanoma, achieved partial responses. Study results and caveats: Near-lowest levels of clonal expansion characterized partial responders at 0.1-3.0 mg/kg. Within 6 weeks, CD4+ and CD8+ blood T cells expanded clonally at 0.1 to 3.0 mg/kg. It was also the case that some nonresponders had low normalized T-cell clonal expansion.

The protocol was immunoSEQ multiplex PCR, while the TCRdb copy is restricted to in-frame clones and leaves out a portion. The table shows fewer than 90,000 clones, with 70% to 90% occurring only once. This clone came up once. Its specificity is not known. The CDR3 length is 18 residues. Per germline, CDR1 SGHRS and CDR2 YFSETQ. The V and J ends lost 0 bases and 6 bases, in that order; junction bases with no gene match: 11. J is TRBJ2-1 and V is TRBV5-1; TRBD2 matches 11 bases. The TCR was taken from an adult with an advanced solid tumor such as melanoma, head and neck, liver or kidney cancer. The material sequenced was CD4+ or CD8+ T cells sorted from blood, taken in a trial of the OX40 agonist ivuxolimab. The DNA for the CDR3 is TGCGCCAGCAGCTTGGGTAGGACTAGCGGGTACTACATCAATGAGCAGTTCTTC. Its translation is CASSLGRTSGYYINEQFF.